The 27 T cell receptor beta chains reported below all come from one sample, sequenced in a study of control samples from healthy donors and cancer patients. TCRdb's table, derived via immunoSEQ multiplex PCR, lists solely in-frame clones and lacks some. The repertoire holds over 110,000 clones, with approximately 91% as singletons. Sequences were obtained from blood. The origin of the receptors is a woman aged 25 to 39 in good health.

This sequence joins TRBV6-5 and TRBJ2-5; D remains ambiguous. CDR1 and CDR2 (germline): MNHEY, SVGAGI. The V gene lost 7 bases and the J gene lost 5 bases, with 8 bases spanning the gap. CDR3 length: 11 amino acids. CDR3 sequence reads: CASTTRETQYF. Written as DNA, the CDR3 is TGTGCCAGCACTACGAGGGAGACCCAGTACTTC.

The V call is TRBV7-2, the J call TRBJ2-7; D is perhaps TRBD2 (6 bases). The CDR3 is 15 residues long. Trimming left V 1 base short and J 2 bases short, with 12 bases between. CDR1 and CDR2 (germline): SGHTA, FQGNSA. In nucleotides, the CDR3 is TGTGCCAGCAGCTTAGGTATAGCGGAAACCTACGAGCAGTACTTC. Amino acids: CASSLGIAETYEQYF.

This clone was detected a few times. V usage is TRBV12-1 and J usage is TRBJ1-6; the table's D call, TRBD1, has no DNA check behind it. TRBV12-1 represents a pseudogene. The CDR3 is made up of 16 amino acids. CDR3 region: CASSFATGQGDSPLHF. The CDR3, as DNA: TGTGCCAGCAGCTTTGCAACGGGACAGGGGGATTCACCCCTCCACTTT.

The J gene is TRBJ1-4, the V gene TRBV5-1; D ambiguous. Germline V gene lookup returns CDR1 SGHRS and CDR2 YFSETQ. The CDR3 sequence is 13 residues long. The ends were cut back, 4 bases at V and 7 bases at J, with 11 bases in the middle. Here the CDR3 DNA reads TGCGCCAGCAGCCGGACGACGGGTGAAAAACTGTTTTTT. This codes for CASSRTTGEKLFF.

The chain employs TRBV7-8 and TRBJ2-7; either TRBD1 or TRBD2 may fit D (6 bases each). Germline lookup yields CDR1 SGHVS and CDR2 FQNEAQ. The CDR3 loop spans 15 amino acids. Trimming left V 5 bases short and J 0 bases short, with 14 bases between. The CDR3 DNA sequence: TGTGCCAGCAGCATAAGGGGGGACGGCTCCTACGAGCAGTACTTC. Residues: CASSIRGDGSYEQYF.

The chain is built from TRBV5-6 and TRBJ2-3, with D perhaps matching TRBD2 (6 bases). CDR3 size: 14 residues. V lost 0 bases to trimming and J lost 1 base, with 6 bases between them. Germline CDR1 and CDR2: SGHDT and YYEEEE. This chain's CDR3 is CASSLGGGTDTQYF. CDR3 bases: TGTGCCAGCAGCTTGGGGGGGGGCACAGATACGCAGTATTTT.

The chain couples TRBV5-1 to TRBJ1-1; 7 bases align to TRBD1. CDR3 length: 14 amino acids. Germline V lookup: CDR1 SGHRS, CDR2 YFSETQ. V lost 4 bases, J lost 12 bases, and 15 bases stayed unmatched. The DNA of the CDR3 is TGCGCCAGCAGCAACGCAGCTCACAGGGGTGGACCTTTCTTT. Its translation: CASSNAAHRGGPFF.

The CDR3 bases are TGTGCCAGCACTCCCGCAGGCGCAACTAATGAAAAACTGTTTTTT. Residues: CASTPAGATNEKLFF. This chain uses TRBV6-6 with TRBJ1-4; D uncertain. Germline lookup yields CDR1 MNHNY and CDR2 SVGAGI (reference sequence). This CDR3 contains 15 residues. Trimming took off 7 bases at V and 0 bases at J, with 12 bases between the two ends.

The J gene is TRBJ2-1, the V gene TRBV7-8, with 11 bases fitting TRBD2. The CDR3 runs to 16 residues. V was pared by 5 bases and J by 7 bases, with 10 bases of the junction left unmatched. Germline lookup yields CDR1 SGHVS and CDR2 FQNEAQ. This chain's CDR3 is CASSPISGRGGNEQFF. CDR3 bases: TGTGCCAGCAGCCCGATTAGCGGGAGGGGGGGTAATGAGCAGTTCTTC.

The genes are TRBV2 and TRBJ1-6; D not certain. The CDR3 covers 13 residues. V lost 6 bases and J lost 9, with 12 bases in between. CDR1 and CDR2 from the germline V gene are SNHLY and FYNNEI. The CDR3 DNA sequence: TGTGCCAGCAGCACCGAAGAAAGTTCACCCCTCCACTTT. It encodes CASSTEESSPLHF. Combining the CDR3 with reference TRBV2 and TRBJ1-6 gives the whole variable domain EPEVTQTPSHQVTQMGQEVILRCVPISNHLYFYWYRQILGQKVEFLVSFYNNEISEKSEIFDDQFSVERPDGSNFTLKIRSTKLEDSAMYFCASSTEESSPLHFGNGTRLTVT.

The V and J genes are TRBV4-2 and TRBJ1-5; D gene unclear. In germline, CDR1 is LGHNA, CDR2 YNFKEQ. V was trimmed by 0 bases and J by 4 bases, leaving 13 bases between them. CDR3 length: 16 amino acids. For the CDR3, the DNA is TGTGCCAGCAGCCAAGATCCCGAGACACCTAATCAGCCCCAGCATTTT. Translating gives CASSQDPETPNQPQHF.

The chain uses TRBV5-1 and TRBJ1-6; TRBD1 aligns across 11 bases. The V gene's germline CDR1 is SGHRS and CDR2 YFSETQ. The CDR3 extends over 14 amino acids. Germline trimming cut 5 bases from V and 12 bases from J; bases unmatched to any gene: 7. The CDR3 DNA reads as TGCGCCAGCAGATTTGGGACAGGGGGAGAACCCCTCCACTTT. As protein: CASRFGTGGEPLHF.

This clone has only one observation. The rearrangement links TRBV13 to TRBJ1-4; tentatively, D is TRBD1 (5 bases). Germline V gene lookup returns CDR1 PRHDT and CDR2 FYEKMQ (reference sequence). The CDR3 spans 14 residues. Trimming cost V 4 bases and J 5 bases, with 11 bases left between them. The CDR3 bases are TGTGCCAGCAGCTCGGGCGGGGGGAATGAAAAACTGTTTTTT. Translated, it gives CASSSGGGNEKLFF.

The chain joins TRBV19 to TRBJ1-2; D uncertain. CDR1 and CDR2 from the germline V gene are LNHDA and SQIVND (reference sequence). The CDR3 has 18 residues. V lost 6 bases, J lost 0 bases, and 23 bases lay in between. CDR3 sequence: CASSRSGPNHLSNYGYTF. The CDR3 region has the DNA TGTGCCAGTAGCCGCAGCGGACCAAACCACCTCTCTAACTATGGCTACACCTTC.

V gene TRBV5-4 combines with J gene TRBJ2-5; TRBD1 aligns across 7 bases. V was clipped by 2 bases and J by 3 bases; unmatched bases: 1. Germline V gene sequence: CDR1 SGHNT, CDR2 YYREEE (reference sequence). CDR3 length: 13 residues. The CDR3 nucleotides are TGTGCCAGCAGCTTCGACAGGGAAGAGACCCAGTACTTC. This translates into CASSFDREETQYF.

This chain joins TRBV11-3 and TRBJ2-1; 9 nucleotides match TRBD2. Germline CDR1 and CDR2: SGHNT and YENEEA. The CDR3 runs 16 residues. V was clipped by 5 bases and J by 6 bases; unmatched bases: 11. The CDR3 loop reads CASSPPGAGGGNEQFF. DNA of the CDR3: TGTGCCAGCAGCCCTCCCGGGGCGGGAGGGGGCAATGAGCAGTTCTTC. The whole variable domain, filled in from reference TRBV11-3 and TRBJ2-1, reads EAGVVQSPRYKIIEKKQPVAFWCNPISGHNTLYWYLQNLGQGPELLIRYENEEAVDDSQLPKDRFSAERLKGVDSTLKIQPAELGDSAVYLCASSPPGAGGGNEQFFGPGTRLTVL.

V and J are TRBV6-5 and TRBJ1-5; the D is unclear. V dropped 6 bases and J dropped 5 bases, with 8 bases sitting between them. CDR1 and CDR2 from the germline V gene are MNHEY and SVGAGI. The CDR3 is made up of 12 amino acids. The CDR3 spells CASSKPHQPQHF. The CDR3 DNA is TGTGCCAGCAGCAAACCTCATCAGCCCCAGCATTTT.

V and J are TRBV5-6 and TRBJ2-7; 10 positions match TRBD1. Trimming took 4 bases from V and 4 from J; bases not matched to a gene: 8. Germline CDR1 SGHDT, CDR2 YYEEEE. CDR3 length: 15 amino acids. CDR3 amino acids: CASSVIRDRGYEQYF. The CDR3 DNA follows: TGTGCCAGCAGCGTAATCCGGGACAGGGGTTACGAGCAGTACTTC.

V usage is TRBV10-2 and J usage is TRBJ2-3; 7 nucleotides align to TRBD2. After removal of 7 bases from V and 5 bases from J, the junction contained 12 bases not matched to a gene. CDR1 is WSHSY, CDR2 SAAADI, per germline. The CDR3 has 15 residues. CDR3 protein: CASTELGGRGDTQYF. CDR3 coding DNA: TGCGCCAGCACCGAGTTGGGGGGGAGGGGAGATACGCAGTATTTT.

The CDR3 nucleotides read TGTGCCAGCAGCCCCCCGCAGGGGGCATGGGAGACCCAGTACTTC. It is translated as CASSPPQGAWETQYF. This rearrangement joins TRBV3-1 (or the pseudogene TRBV3-2) to TRBJ2-5, with TRBD1 matching 8 bases. This CDR3 is built from 15 residues. Per the germline V gene, CDR1 is LGHDT and CDR2 is YNNKEL (reference sequence). V gave up 4 bases and J gave up 5 bases; unmatched junction bases: 9.

The chain combines TRBV12-2 with TRBJ2-5. TRBV12-2 is a listed pseudogene. The CDR3 length is 15 residues. The CDR3 nucleotides are TGTGCAAGTCGCGTAGCGGGTTGTAGAGAAGAGACCCAGTACTTC. Translating it yields CASRVAGCREETQYF.

The chain employs TRBV30 and TRBJ2-3; D is unresolved. Germline assignment: CDR1 GTSNPN and CDR2 SVGIG (reference sequence). CDR3 length equals 15 residues. Trimming cost V 5 bases and J 0 bases, with 15 bases left between them. In nucleotides, the CDR3 is TGTGCCTGGGGGCGGACGGTGGTAAGCACAGATACGCAGTATTTT. Its translation is CAWGRTVVSTDTQYF.

This clone was seen only a few times. This chain links TRBV3-1 (or the pseudogene TRBV3-2) with TRBJ2-7; D may be TRBD2 (5 bases). The V and J ends lost 1 base and 2 bases respectively, with 9 bases between them. The length of the CDR3 is 14 residues. Germline V lookup: CDR1 LGHDT, CDR2 YNNKEL (reference sequence). The CDR3 spells CASSQGRRPYEQYF. CDR3 coding DNA: TGTGCCAGCAGCCAAGGGAGGCGGCCCTACGAGCAGTACTTC.

This clone was seen once. The CDR3 spells CAGGRDTNEKLFF. The DNA for the CDR3 is TGTGCCGGCGGTAGGGATACTAATGAAAAACTGTTTTTT. This sequence joins TRBV30 and TRBJ1-4; no firm D call. Germline V gene lookup returns CDR1 GTSNPN and CDR2 SVGIG (reference sequence). V was clipped by 8 bases and J by 2 bases, with 12 bases between them. This CDR3 region has 13 residues.

The chain links TRBV14 to TRBJ1-2; a possible D gene is TRBD1 (6 bases). Per germline, CDR1 SGHDN and CDR2 FVKESK. This CDR3 is built from 14 residues. V was clipped by 0 bases and J by 4 bases, with 9 bases between them. The CDR3 loop is CASSQEEGGYGYTF. The CDR3, as DNA: TGTGCCAGCAGCCAAGAGGAAGGGGGCTATGGCTACACCTTC. The full variable domain, in which reference TRBV14 and TRBJ1-2 provide the parts outside the CDR3, is EAGVTQFPSHSVIEKGQTVTLRCDPISGHDNLYWYRRVMGKEIKFLLHFVKESKQDESGMPNNRFLAERTGGTYSTLKVQPAELEDSGVYFCASSQEEGGYGYTFGSGTRLTVV.

The chain couples TRBV7-2 to TRBJ2-7; TRBD1 or TRBD2 may be the D gene (6 bases each). The CDR3 runs to 19 residues. CDR1 and CDR2 (germline): SGHTA, FQGNSA. Deletions cut 5 bases from V and 4 bases from J, with 30 bases between. DNA for the CDR3: TGTGCCAGCAGCCCCAGCCCCCCCGGTGCGGGACACAAGTCTTACGAGCAGTACTTC. Its protein product is CASSPSPPGAGHKSYEQYF.

This chain's CDR3 is CASSPGLAGYNEQFF. CDR3 DNA: TGTGCCAGCAGCCCGGGACTAGCGGGGTACAATGAGCAGTTCTTC. This chain connects TRBV7-3 to TRBJ2-1; 13 bases agree with TRBD2. This CDR3 is built from 15 residues. The V segment lost 5 bases and the J segment 4 bases; nucleotides outside the gene matches: 2. Looked up from germline, CDR1 is SGHTA and CDR2 is FQGTGA.